These 12 T cell receptor beta chains share one sample of origin, sequenced in a study of shared clonotypes between healthy human individuals (dated by TCRdb to about 2020). Library generation was performed with the immunoSEQ multiplex PCR assay. TCRdb re-hosts the immuneACCESS table, in-frame sequences only. Its copies lack some clones; in the studies checked, an unresolved V gene accounts for under half of them, and the cause for the rest is not known. The sample table lists around 1.5 million clones, 98% of them with a count of one. The top ten hold approximately 0.45% of the sample. The material sequenced was naive CD4+ T cells sorted from blood. Read against the paper, the sample's cell subset or site label means: CD45RA+ positively selected. These receptor sequences come from a man between 25 and 39 years old in good health.

V and J are TRBV28 and TRBJ2-3, with 8 bases lining up with TRBD2. The CDR3 runs to 14 residues. Trimming took 6 bases from V and 3 from J; bases not matched to a gene: 5. CDR1 and CDR2 (germline): MDHEN, SYDVKM. The CDR3 spells CASRQRELTDTQYF. The CDR3 DNA follows: TGTGCCAGCAGGCAGCGGGAGTTGACAGATACGCAGTATTTT.

The V call is TRBV6-5, the J call TRBJ2-2, with 10 bases identical to TRBD2. This CDR3 contains 15 residues. The V segment lost 8 bases and the J segment 4 bases; nucleotides outside the gene matches: 7. The germline V gene encodes CDR1 MNHEY and CDR2 SVGAGI. The CDR3 sequence is CASRLAGGLTGELFF. CDR3 in DNA: TGTGCCAGCCGTTTAGCGGGAGGCCTCACCGGGGAGCTGTTTTTT.

The chain carries TRBV7-2 and TRBJ2-5; D is possibly TRBD1 (5 bases). CDR1 is SGHTA, CDR2 FQGNSA, per germline. The CDR3 sequence is 15 residues long. Trimming pared 5 bases from V and 7 bases from J, leaving 20 bases between. The CDR3 sequence: CASSPDRTPIRTQYF. CDR3 DNA sequence: TGTGCCAGCAGCCCAGACCGGACACCCATCAGGACCCAGTACTTC.

CDR3 region: CASSQESMGRLGNEQFF. For the CDR3, the DNA is TGCGCCAGCAGCCAAGAGTCGATGGGGAGGTTAGGCAATGAGCAGTTCTTC. The chain joins TRBV4-1 to TRBJ2-1, with TRBD2 as a possible D gene (6 bases). The germline CDR1 and CDR2 sequences are MGHRA and YSYEKL. V dropped 0 bases and J dropped 6 bases, with 18 bases sitting between them. The CDR3 totals 17 residues.

The chain uses TRBV25-1 and TRBJ1-4; unclear D gene. Deletions cut 0 bases from V and 11 bases from J, with 13 bases between. The CDR3 consists of 14 residues. CDR1 is MGHDK, CDR2 SYGVNS, per germline. The CDR3 here is CASSEYIPPTKLFF. The DNA for the CDR3 is TGTGCCAGCAGTGAATATATTCCGCCAACTAAACTGTTTTTT.

The CDR3 nucleotides read TGTGCCAGCAGCCCGGGCAGGATAGACAGGGATCAAGAGACCCAGTACTTC. Amino acids: CASSPGRIDRDQETQYF. J is TRBJ2-5 and V is TRBV11-3; 7 bases line up with TRBD1. J was trimmed by 2 bases and V by 5 bases; bases with no gene match: 14. The CDR3 loop spans 17 amino acids. The germline V gene encodes CDR1 SGHNT and CDR2 YENEEA.

As to this clone: Other DNA sequences in the same sample also yield this CDR3. The rearrangement uses TRBV10-2 and TRBJ2-7, with 9 bases that match TRBD1. CDR3 size: 12 residues. J gave up 4 bases and V 6 bases, and 1 base lay outside the gene matches. Per germline, CDR1 WSHSY and CDR2 SAAADI. This CDR3 is CASRQGAYEQYF. The CDR3 nucleotides read TGCGCCAGCAGACAGGGGGCATACGAGCAGTACTTC.

The chain carries TRBV28 and TRBJ1-5; 9 bases line up with TRBD1. The CDR3 runs to 14 residues. The trim removed 2 bases at V and 6 bases at J, leaving 2 bases unmatched. CDR1 and CDR2 (germline): MDHEN, SYDVKM. CDR3 DNA: TGTGCCAGCAGTTTAAACAGGGGGCGTCAGCCCCAGCATTTT. Its protein is CASSLNRGRQPQHF.

This clone was counted once. V usage is TRBV2 and J usage is TRBJ2-4; D not certain. The length of the CDR3 is 11 residues. V shed 4 bases and J shed 11 bases, with 9 bases lying between them. Germline-derived CDR1 and CDR2 are SNHLY and FYNNEI. CDR3 DNA: TGTGCCAGCAGTGCCGGAACAGTTCAGTACTTC. Its protein is CASSAGTVQYF.

The chain's CDR3 is CASSLFSSTDTQYF. For the CDR3, the DNA is TGCGCCAGCAGCTTGTTCAGCTCCACAGATACGCAGTATTTT. The rearrangement uses TRBV5-1 and TRBJ2-3; no clear D gene. V dropped 1 base and J dropped 2 bases, with 8 bases sitting between them. The CDR3 totals 14 residues. Looked up from germline, CDR1 is SGHRS and CDR2 is YFSETQ.

About this clone: Other DNA sequences from this sample encode an identical CDR3 as well. The V gene is TRBV5-1, the J gene TRBJ1-3, with D unclear. The germline V gene has CDR1 SGHRS and CDR2 YFSETQ. The V gene lost 2 bases and the J gene lost 0 bases, with 0 bases spanning the gap. This CDR3 comprises 12 residues. The CDR3 loop is CASSFSGNTIYF. DNA for the CDR3: TGCGCCAGCAGCTTCTCTGGAAACACCATATATTTT.

The chain is built from TRBV21-1 and TRBJ2-7; the table names TRBD1, a call not compared with the DNA. TRBV21-1 is given as a pseudogene. There are 16 residues in the CDR3. The CDR3 sequence: CASSLFWGDRLYEQYF. CDR3 nucleotide sequence: TGTGCCAGCAGCCTCTTTTGGGGTGACAGACTGTACGAGCAGTACTTC.